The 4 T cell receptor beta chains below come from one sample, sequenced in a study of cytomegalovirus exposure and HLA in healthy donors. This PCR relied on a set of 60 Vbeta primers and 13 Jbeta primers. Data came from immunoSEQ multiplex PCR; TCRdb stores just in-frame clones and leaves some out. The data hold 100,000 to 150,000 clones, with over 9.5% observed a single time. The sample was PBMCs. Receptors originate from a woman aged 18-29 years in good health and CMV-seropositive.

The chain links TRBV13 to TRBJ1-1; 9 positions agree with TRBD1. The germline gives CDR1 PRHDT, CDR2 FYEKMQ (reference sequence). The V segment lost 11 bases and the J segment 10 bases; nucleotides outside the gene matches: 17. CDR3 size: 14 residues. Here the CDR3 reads CACMRGQGFDGAFF. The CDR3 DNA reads TGTGCCTGCATGAGGGGACAGGGCTTTGATGGAGCTTTCTTT.

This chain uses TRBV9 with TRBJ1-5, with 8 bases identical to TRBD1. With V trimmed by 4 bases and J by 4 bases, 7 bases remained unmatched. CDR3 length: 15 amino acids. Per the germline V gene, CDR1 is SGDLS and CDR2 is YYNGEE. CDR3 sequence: CASSPGQGRNQPQHF. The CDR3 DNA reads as TGTGCCAGCAGCCCCGGACAGGGACGAAATCAGCCCCAGCATTTT.

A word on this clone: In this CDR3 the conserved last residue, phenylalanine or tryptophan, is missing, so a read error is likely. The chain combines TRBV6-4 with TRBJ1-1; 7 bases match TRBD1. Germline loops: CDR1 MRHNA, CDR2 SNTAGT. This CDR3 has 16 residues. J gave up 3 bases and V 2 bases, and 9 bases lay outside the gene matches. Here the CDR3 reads CASSDGNTGVHTEAFL. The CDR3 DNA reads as TGTGCCAGCAGTGACGGTAACACAGGGGTACACACTGAAGCTTTCCTT.

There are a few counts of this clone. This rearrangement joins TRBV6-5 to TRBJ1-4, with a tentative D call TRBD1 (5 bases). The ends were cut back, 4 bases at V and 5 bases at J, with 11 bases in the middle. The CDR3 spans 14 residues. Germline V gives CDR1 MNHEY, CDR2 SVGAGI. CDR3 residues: CASSSGGGNEKLFF. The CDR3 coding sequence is TGTGCCAGCAGTTCCGGGGGGGGAAATGAAAAACTGTTTTTT.